Listed here is a single T cell receptor beta chain. This sample was included in a study of blood T cell repertoires in COVID-19. The repertoire was sequenced with immunoSEQ multiplex PCR; TCRdb's copy has only in-frame clones and lacks some. The sample lists almost 350,000 clones; roughly 87% were seen once. Trimming stripped 11 bases from V and 0 bases from J, with 8 bases between. Germline V CDR1 and CDR2: ENHRY, SYGVKD. The CDR3 has 12 residues. Sequenced: peripheral blood. V gene TRBV10-3 combines with J gene TRBJ1-5; perhaps TRBD1 as D (6 bases). The source is a woman aged 60-75 years with COVID-19, enrolled during active disease. In DNA, the CDR3 is TGTGCCGCGGACAGTAGCAATCAGCCCCAGCATTTT. It codes for CAADSSNQPQHF.